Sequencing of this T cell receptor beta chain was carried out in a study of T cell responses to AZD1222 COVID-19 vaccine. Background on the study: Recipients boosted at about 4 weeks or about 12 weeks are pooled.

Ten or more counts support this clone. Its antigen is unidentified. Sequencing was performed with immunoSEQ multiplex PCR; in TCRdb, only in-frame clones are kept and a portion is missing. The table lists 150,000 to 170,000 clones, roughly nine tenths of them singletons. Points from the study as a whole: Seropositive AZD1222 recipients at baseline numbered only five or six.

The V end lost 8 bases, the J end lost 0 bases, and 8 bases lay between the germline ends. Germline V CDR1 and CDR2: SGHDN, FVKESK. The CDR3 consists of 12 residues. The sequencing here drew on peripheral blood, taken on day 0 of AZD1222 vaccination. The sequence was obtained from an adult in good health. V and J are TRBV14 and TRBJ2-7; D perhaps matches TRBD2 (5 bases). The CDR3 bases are TGTGCCAGCGGGGAGACCTCCTACGAGCAGTACTTC. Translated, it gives CASGETSYEQYF.